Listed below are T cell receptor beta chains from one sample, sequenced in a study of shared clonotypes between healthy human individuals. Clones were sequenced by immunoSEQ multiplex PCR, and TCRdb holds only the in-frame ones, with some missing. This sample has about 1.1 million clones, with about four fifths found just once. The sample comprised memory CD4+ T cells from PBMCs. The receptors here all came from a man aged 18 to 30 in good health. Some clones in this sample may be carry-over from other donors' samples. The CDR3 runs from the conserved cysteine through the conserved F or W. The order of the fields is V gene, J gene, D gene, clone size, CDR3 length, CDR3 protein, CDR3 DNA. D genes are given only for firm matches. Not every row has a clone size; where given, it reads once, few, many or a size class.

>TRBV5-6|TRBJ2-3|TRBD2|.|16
CASSSSLAPSTDTQYF
TGTGCCAGCAGCTCCTCACTAGCGCCGAGCACAGATACGCAGTATTTT
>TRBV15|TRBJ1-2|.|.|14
CATSRATTVYGYTF
TGTGCCACCAGCAGAGCTACGACAGTCTATGGCTACACCTTC
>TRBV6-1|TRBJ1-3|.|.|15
CASKNMERGGNTIYF
TGTGCCAGCAAAAATATGGAGAGGGGAGGAAACACCATATATTTT
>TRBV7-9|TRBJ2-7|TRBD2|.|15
CASSLLAGGSYEQYF
TGTGCCAGCAGCTTGCTAGCGGGAGGCTCCTACGAGCAGTACTTC
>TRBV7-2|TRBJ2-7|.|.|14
CASSLGPATYEQYF
TGTGCCAGCAGCTTAGGGCCAGCTACCTACGAGCAGTACTTC
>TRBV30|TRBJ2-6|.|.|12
CAWNPGANVLTF
TGTGCCTGGAATCCCGGGGCCAACGTCCTGACTTTC
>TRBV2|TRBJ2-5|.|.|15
CASSPQGSDQETQYF
TGTGCCAGCAGCCCCCAGGGATCGGACCAAGAGACCCAGTACTTC
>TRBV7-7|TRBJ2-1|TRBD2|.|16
CASSPTTAGTSYEQFF
TGTGCCAGCAGCCCGACGACGGCTGGGACTAGCTATGAGCAGTTCTTC
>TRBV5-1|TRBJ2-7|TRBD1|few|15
CASSSTQGAQGEQYF
TGCGCCAGCAGCTCTACTCAGGGGGCCCAGGGCGAGCAGTACTTC
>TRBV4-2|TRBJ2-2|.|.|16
CASSQGARANTGELFF
TGTGCCAGCAGCCAAGGGGCCAGAGCGAACACCGGGGAGCTGTTTTTT
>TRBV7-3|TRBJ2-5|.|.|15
CASSKRFGRQETQYF
TGTGCCAGCAGCAAAAGATTCGGGCGGCAAGAGACCCAGTACTTC
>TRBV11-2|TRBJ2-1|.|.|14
CASSLEVRRVEQFF
TGTGCCAGCAGCTTAGAGGTCCGTCGCGTGGAGCAGTTCTTC
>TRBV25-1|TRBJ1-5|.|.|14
CASSGMEFNQPQHF
TGTGCCAGCAGTGGGATGGAGTTCAATCAGCCCCAGCATTTT
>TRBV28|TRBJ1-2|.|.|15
CASSFPLTGLDGYTF
TGTGCCAGCAGTTTTCCCTTGACAGGCCTAGATGGCTACACCTTC
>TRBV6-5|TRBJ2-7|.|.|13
CASSYSSVYEQYF
TGTGCCAGCAGTTACTCGTCCGTCTACGAGCAGTACTTC
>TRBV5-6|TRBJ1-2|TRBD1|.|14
CASSRRDRVRGYTF
TGTGCCAGCAGCCGGAGGGACAGGGTAAGAGGCTACACCTTC
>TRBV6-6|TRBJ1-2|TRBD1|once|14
CASSSPGTGDGYTF
TGTGCCAGCAGTTCCCCCGGGACAGGGGACGGCTACACCTTC
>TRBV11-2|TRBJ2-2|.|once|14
CASSALRVPGELFF
TGTGCCAGCAGCGCTCTGCGGGTTCCCGGGGAGCTGTTTTTT
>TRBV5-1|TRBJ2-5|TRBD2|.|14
CASSPGGDQETQYF
TGCGCCAGCAGCCCGGGGGGAGACCAAGAGACCCAGTACTTC
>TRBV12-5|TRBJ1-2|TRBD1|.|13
CASSTGDNYGYTF
TGTGCTAGTTCGACAGGGGATAACTATGGCTACACCTTC
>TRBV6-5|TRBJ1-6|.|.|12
CASSRGPGALHF
TGTGCCAGCAGTCGCGGGCCCGGGGCCCTCCACTTT
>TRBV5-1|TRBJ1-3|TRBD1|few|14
CASSWEDRGNTIYF
TGCGCCAGCAGCTGGGAGGACAGGGGAAACACCATATATTTT
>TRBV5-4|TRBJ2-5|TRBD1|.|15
CASSPPGTGEETQYF
TGTGCCAGCAGTCCCCCCGGGACAGGAGAAGAGACCCAGTACTTC
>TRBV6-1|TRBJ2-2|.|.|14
CASSLRRVTGELFF
TGTGCCAGCAGTCTGAGACGGGTCACCGGGGAGCTGTTTTTT
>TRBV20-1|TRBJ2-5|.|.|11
CSASGQETQYF
TGCAGTGCTAGTGGTCAAGAGACCCAGTACTTC
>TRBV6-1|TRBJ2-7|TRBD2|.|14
CASRSGRAGYEQYF
TGTGCCAGCAGGAGCGGGAGGGCCGGGTACGAGCAGTACTTC
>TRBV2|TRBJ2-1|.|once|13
CASSYHPPQEQFF
TGTGCCAGCAGCTATCATCCCCCACAGGAGCAGTTCTTC
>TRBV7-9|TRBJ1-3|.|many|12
CASSLIGNTIYF
TGTGCCAGCAGCTTAATTGGAAACACCATATATTTT
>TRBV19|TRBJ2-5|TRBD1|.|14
CASSWTGLRETQYF
TGTGCCAGTAGTTGGACAGGGTTAAGGGAGACCCAGTACTTC
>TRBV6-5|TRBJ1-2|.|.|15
CASSTYRSTYYGYTF
TGTGCCAGCAGTACCTACCGCTCCACTTACTATGGCTACACCTTC
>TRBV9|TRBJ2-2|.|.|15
CASSVGSGNTGELFF
TGTGCCAGCAGCGTAGGATCCGGGAACACCGGGGAGCTGTTTTTT
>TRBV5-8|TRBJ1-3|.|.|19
CASSSVGGRDLMIGNTIYF
TGTGCCAGCAGCTCGGTGGGTGGCAGAGACCTAATGATTGGAAACACCATATATTTT
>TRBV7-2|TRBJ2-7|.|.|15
CASSFTPGTSYEQYF
TGTGCCAGCAGCTTTACCCCAGGGACCTCCTACGAGCAGTACTTC
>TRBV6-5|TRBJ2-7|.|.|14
CASSYGRRSYEQYF
TGTGCCAGCAGTTACGGGCGTAGGTCCTACGAGCAGTACTTC
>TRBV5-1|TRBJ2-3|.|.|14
CASSPQGGADTQYF
TGCGCCAGCAGCCCCCAGGGGGGCGCAGATACGCAGTATTTT
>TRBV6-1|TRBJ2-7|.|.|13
CASSVPGPYEQYF
TGTGCCAGCAGTGTGCCGGGCCCCTACGAGCAGTACTTC
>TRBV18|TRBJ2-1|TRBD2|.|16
CASSPGTSGSYNEQFF
TGTGCCAGCTCACCAGGGACTAGCGGGAGCTACAATGAGCAGTTCTTC
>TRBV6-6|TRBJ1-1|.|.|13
CASTERGNTEAFF
TGTGCCAGCACTGAAAGGGGAAACACTGAAGCTTTCTTT
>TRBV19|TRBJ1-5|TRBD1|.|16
CASSYTGTGGNQPQHF
TGTGCCAGTAGTTATACCGGGACAGGGGGCAATCAGCCCCAGCATTTT
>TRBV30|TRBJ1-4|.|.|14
CAWSVRSRGGKLFF
TGTGCCTGGAGTGTGCGGTCCAGAGGTGGAAAACTGTTTTTT
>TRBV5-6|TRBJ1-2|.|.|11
CASTLGYGYTF
TGTGCCAGCACTCTGGGGTATGGCTACACCTTC